A selection of T cell receptor beta chains follows, all from one sample in a study of cytomegalovirus exposure and HLA in healthy donors. Assay: immunoSEQ multiplex PCR; the TCRdb copy retains only in-frame clones and omits some. The profile covers around 190,000 clones, with about 77% appearing a single time and more than 2% taken by the ten largest. Sequences were obtained from PBMCs. The receptors originated from a man in his fifties or sixties in good health and CMV-seronegative. Both conserved end residues are part of each CDR3. Each record gives: clone size, J gene, D gene, V gene, CDR3 protein, CDR3 DNA. A D gene is named only where the DNA matches it firmly. Not every row has a clone size; where given, it reads once, few, many or a size class.

. TRBJ1-4 TRBD1 TRBV30 CAWGTGREKLFF TGTGCCTGGGGGACAGGCCGTGAAAAACTGTTTTTT
. TRBJ2-2 . TRBV9 CASSVGGGATGELFF TGTGCCAGCAGCGTAGGAGGCGGGGCCACCGGGGAGCTGTTTTTT
once TRBJ2-1 TRBD2 TRBV10-1 CASSTSGPYNEQFF TGCGCCAGCAGCACTAGCGGTCCCTACAATGAGCAGTTCTTC
few TRBJ2-7 TRBD1 TRBV25-1 CASSEKGQEGYEQYF TGTGCCAGCAGTGAAAAGGGACAGGAAGGCTACGAGCAGTACTTC
. TRBJ1-2 TRBD1 TRBV4-1 CASSPYAGQVAGYTF TGCGCCAGCAGCCCATACGCGGGACAGGTCGCTGGCTACACCTTC
. TRBJ2-3 TRBD1 TRBV25-1 CASRDRGVGSADTQYF TGTGCCAGCAGAGACAGGGGGGTCGGTTCGGCAGATACGCAGTATTTT
. TRBJ1-1 . TRBV7-2 CASSQAGAGYTEAFF TGTGCCAGCAGCCAGGCAGGGGCTGGTTACACTGAAGCTTTCTTT
. TRBJ1-2 TRBD1 TRBV7-8 CASSLQGQGAWGYTF TGTGCCAGCAGCTTACAGGGACAGGGGGCGTGGGGCTACACCTTC
few TRBJ2-7 . TRBV5-6 CASSSEAVEQYF TGTGCCAGCAGCTCCGAGGCTGTCGAGCAGTACTTC
. TRBJ2-2 TRBD1 TRBV10-2 CASRGTVPPGELFF TGCGCCAGCAGGGGGACAGTCCCCCCCGGGGAGCTGTTTTTT
. TRBJ2-7 . TRBV5-4 CASSLGIRGGYEQYF TGTGCCAGCAGCTTGGGGATCAGAGGGGGCTACGAGCAGTACTTC
few TRBJ1-5 TRBD1 TRBV2 CASRPDRAYSNQPQHF TGTGCCAGCAGGCCGGACAGGGCCTATAGCAATCAGCCCCAGCATTTT
. TRBJ2-3 TRBD2 TRBV4-3 CASSPPGGGSGTTDTQYF TGCGCCAGCAGCCCACCGGGGGGAGGTTCGGGGACCACAGATACGCAGTATTTT
few TRBJ1-1 . TRBV28 CASTLSGGGTEAFF TGTGCCAGCACCCTCTCGGGGGGCGGCACTGAAGCTTTCTTT
. TRBJ2-5 . TRBV7-9 CASSPPETQYF TGTGCCAGCAGCCCTCCAGAGACCCAGTACTTC
. TRBJ2-2 TRBD1 TRBV7-2 CASSLVGTGPRGELFF TGTGCCAGCAGCTTAGTCGGGACAGGCCCACGGGGGGAGCTGTTTTTT
. TRBJ1-2 TRBD1 TRBV5-6 CASSSLSGQGVYGYTF TGTGCCAGCAGCTCCCTATCGGGACAGGGGGTCTATGGCTACACCTTC
. TRBJ2-1 TRBD2 TRBV19 CASSTGLAGEQFF TGTGCCAGTAGTACGGGACTAGCCGGTGAGCAGTTCTTC
. TRBJ2-4 TRBD1 TRBV28 CASSSGTGEEYF TGTGCCAGCAGTTCCGGGACAGGCGAAGAGTACTTC
. TRBJ1-5 . TRBV28 CASTYGGDGQPQHF TGTGCCAGCACTTACGGAGGGGACGGACAGCCCCAGCATTTT
. TRBJ2-7 . TRBV28 CASRGTTSWYF TGTGCCAGCAGGGGTACGACAAGCTGGTACTTC
. TRBJ1-2 . TRBV27 CASSLSRLSPTGYTF TGTGCCAGCAGTTTATCTCGCCTATCCCCCACTGGCTACACCTTC
. TRBJ2-5 TRBD2 TRBV5-1 CASSLPGEGEYQETQYF TGCGCCAGCAGCCTGCCTGGGGAGGGAGAGTACCAAGAGACCCAGTACTTC
. TRBJ1-5 . TRBV9 CASSRDGGGQPQHF TGTGCCAGCAGCCGGGACGGCGGGGGGCAGCCCCAGCATTTT
. TRBJ2-3 TRBD1 TRBV6-1 CASSLDRGETDTQYF TGTGCCAGCAGCCTTGACAGGGGGGAGACAGATACGCAGTATTTT